What follows describes a single TCR beta chain. The antigen remains unidentified. This sample was included in a study of cytomegalovirus exposure and HLA in healthy donors. Study outcomes and limitations: Most TCR sequences were uncommon, yet certain public TCRs appeared in many donors. The finding came from a later analysis; first-cohort TCR clusters tended to co-occur in the roughly 110 validation repertoires. Reports indicated that the classifier achieved high specificity and sensitivity in diagnosing cytomegalovirus status.

The method was immunoSEQ multiplex PCR; TCRdb's version includes in-frame clones alone and lacks a portion of them. The sample lists tens of thousands of clones; about 97% were seen once. Germline CDR1 SEHNR, CDR2 FQNEAQ (reference sequence). This CDR3 is built from 14 residues. V shed 5 bases and J 4 bases; nucleotides not matched to a gene: 4. This clonotype was obtained from a woman aged 18-29 years in good health and CMV-seropositive. The rearrangement joins TRBV7-9 to TRBJ2-7; TRBD2 matches 11 bases. Sequencing was performed on PBMCs. CDR3 region: CASSPTSGVYEQYF. The CDR3 DNA sequence: TGTGCCAGCAGCCCGACTAGCGGGGTTTACGAGCAGTACTTC.